This T cell receptor (beta chain) was recorded in a study of vaccination effects on CD4 cells after COVID-19. The method was immunoSEQ multiplex PCR; TCRdb's version includes in-frame clones alone and lacks a portion of them. This table holds approximately 40,000 clones, around 73% found once. CDR3 size: 17 residues. V trimming: 0 bases; J trimming: 4 bases; junction bases outside the gene matches: 11. ViraFEST used viral peptide pools to expand antigen-specific CD4+ T cells before sequencing. Once cultured for 10 days, the cells underwent separation to obtain CD4+ T cells. SARS-CoV-2 infected the person between March and December 2020, as confirmed by PCR. Remarks on this clone: Its antigen is as yet unknown.

V gene TRBV5-3 combines with J gene TRBJ2-5; 8 nucleotides agree with TRBD2. TRBV5-3 is flagged as an ORF with uncertain function. The receptor was derived from a human donor who had a prior SARS-CoV-2 infection. This sample comprised CD4+ T cells from PBMCs cultured with a peptide pool, obtained before COVID-19 vaccination. The CDR3 reads CARSLERLAHLGETQYF. CDR3 coding DNA: TGTGCCAGAAGCTTGGAGAGACTAGCGCATTTGGGAGAGACCCAGTACTTC.